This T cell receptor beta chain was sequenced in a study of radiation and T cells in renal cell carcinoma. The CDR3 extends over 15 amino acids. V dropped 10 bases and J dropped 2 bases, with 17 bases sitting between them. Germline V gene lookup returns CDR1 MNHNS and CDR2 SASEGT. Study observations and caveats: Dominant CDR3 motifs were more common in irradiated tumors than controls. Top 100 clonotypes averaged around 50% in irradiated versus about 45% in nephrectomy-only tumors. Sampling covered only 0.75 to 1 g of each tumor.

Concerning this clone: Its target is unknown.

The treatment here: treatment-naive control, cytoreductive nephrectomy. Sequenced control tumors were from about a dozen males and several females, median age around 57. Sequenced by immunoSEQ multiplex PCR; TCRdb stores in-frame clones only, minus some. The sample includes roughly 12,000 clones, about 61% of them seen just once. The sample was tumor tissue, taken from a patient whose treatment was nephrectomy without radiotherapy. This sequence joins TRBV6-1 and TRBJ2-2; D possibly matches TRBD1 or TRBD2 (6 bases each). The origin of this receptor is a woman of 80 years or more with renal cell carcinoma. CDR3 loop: CAIRWGALNTGELFF. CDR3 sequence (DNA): TGTGCCATCCGGTGGGGGGCCTTAAACACCGGGGAGCTGTTTTTT.